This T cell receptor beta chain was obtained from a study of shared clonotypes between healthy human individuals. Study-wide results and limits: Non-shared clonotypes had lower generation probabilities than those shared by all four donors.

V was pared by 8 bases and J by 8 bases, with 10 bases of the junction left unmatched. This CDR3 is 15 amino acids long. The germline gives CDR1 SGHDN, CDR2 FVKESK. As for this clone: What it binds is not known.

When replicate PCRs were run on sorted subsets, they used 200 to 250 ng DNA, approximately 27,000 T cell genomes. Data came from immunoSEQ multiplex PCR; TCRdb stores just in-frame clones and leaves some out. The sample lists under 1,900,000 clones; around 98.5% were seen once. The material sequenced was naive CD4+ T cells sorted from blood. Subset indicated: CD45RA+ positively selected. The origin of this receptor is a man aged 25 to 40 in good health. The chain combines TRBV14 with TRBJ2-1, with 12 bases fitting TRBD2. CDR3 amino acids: CASRTTSGRSDEQFF. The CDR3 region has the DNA TGTGCCAGCCGAACGACTAGCGGGAGATCGGATGAGCAGTTCTTC. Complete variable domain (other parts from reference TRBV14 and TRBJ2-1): EAGVTQFPSHSVIEKGQTVTLRCDPISGHDNLYWYRRVMGKEIKFLLHFVKESKQDESGMPNNRFLAERTGGTYSTLKVQPAELEDSGVYFCASRTTSGRSDEQFFGPGTRLTVL.